The source of this T cell receptor beta chain is a study of identical twins. In this sample, this clonotype turned up many times. TCRdb re-called the 5' RACE reads with MiXCR, one entry per CDR3 protein. The top ten clones hold 12% of a sample with 410,000 or so distinct CDR3 sequences, around a sixth of them seen once. There are 18 residues in the CDR3. Germline V gene data show CDR1 as SGHAT and CDR2 as FQNNGV. V was pared by 8 bases and J by 5 bases, with 19 bases of the junction left unmatched. Sequenced material: naive T cells sorted from blood. The sequence came from a man aged 50 to 60 in good health. This chain uses TRBV11-2 with TRBJ2-5; 11 nucleotides align to TRBD2. CDR3 DNA: TGTGCCAGCCTTCAGGGGAGACTAGCGGGACCTTTGTGGGAGACCCAGTACTTC. It encodes CASLQGRLAGPLWETQYF.